This T cell receptor beta chain was sequenced in a study of blood T cell repertoires in COVID-19. As for the study in general: The United States, Italy and Spain supplied acute and convalescent COVID-19 samples. PBMCs, B-cell-depleted T cells, or T cells provided the cDNA or gDNA that made up the material.

Trimming took 0 bases from V and 12 from J, leaving 15 bases between them. In germline, CDR1 is SGHVS, CDR2 FQNEAQ. The CDR3 is 13 amino acids. Original data processing: Amplifying reference gene primers gave estimates of nucleated cell counts. TCRdb keeps only in-frame clones here, not all; method: immunoSEQ multiplex PCR. V and J calls and clone size are copied from that table; D and trimming were computed from the DNA. The profile covers about 83,000 clones, with roughly 87% appearing a single time and 3% taken by the ten largest. The rearrangement links TRBV7-8 to TRBJ2-7; D gene uncertain. The sequencing input was peripheral blood. This sequence was found in a woman in her 50s with active or convalescent COVID-19. The CDR3 nucleotides are TGTGCCAGCAGCTTAGCGAGGTCGGTCCCACCGTACTTC. Residues: CASSLARSVPPYF.